Each of the 22 T cell receptor beta chains below was sequenced from the same sample in a study of blood T cell repertoires in COVID-19. The assay was immunoSEQ multiplex PCR, and TCRdb's table has in-frame clones only and misses some. Seen here are about 110,000 clones, 86% observed once, and the top ten hold 3.5% to 5.5%. Sequenced sample: peripheral blood. Receptors originate from a man aged 40-55 years with acute or convalescent COVID-19.

The chain links TRBV19 to TRBJ2-5; 9 bases align to TRBD1. The CDR3 is 14 residues long. V lost 3 bases to trimming and J lost 1 base; unmatched junction nucleotides: 0. Germline-derived CDR1 and CDR2 are LNHDA and SQIVND (reference sequence). CDR3 sequence reads: CASSMDRGQETQYF. DNA for the CDR3: TGTGCCAGTAGTATGGACAGGGGCCAAGAGACCCAGTACTTC.

This chain links TRBV3-1 (or the pseudogene TRBV3-2) with TRBJ1-1; D is unclear. Trimming pared 3 bases from V and 3 bases from J, leaving 5 bases between. The CDR3 consists of 12 residues. CDR1 and CDR2 (germline): LGHDT, YNNKEL (reference sequence). CDR3 loop: CASSQRYTEAFF. The CDR3 bases are TGTGCCAGCAGCCAGAGATACACTGAAGCTTTCTTT.

The chain couples TRBV27 to TRBJ1-1, with a tentative D call TRBD1 (5 bases). The CDR3 extends over 14 amino acids. Trimming stripped 5 bases from V and 5 bases from J, with 15 bases between. The germline V gene encodes CDR1 MNHEY and CDR2 SMNVEV (reference sequence). CDR3 nucleotides: TGTGCCAGCAGTCCTGCGGGGGGGTGGACTGAAGCTTTCTTT. Translating gives CASSPAGGWTEAFF.

This clone was counted only a few times. V and J are TRBV27 and TRBJ2-2; 9 nucleotides match TRBD2. Germline V lookup: CDR1 MNHEY, CDR2 SMNVEV (reference sequence). This CDR3 contains 14 residues. The ends lost 6 bases at V and 8 bases at J; junction bases unmatched: 7. Here the CDR3 DNA reads TGTGCCAGCAGGGGTAGCGGGAGATCTGGGGAGCTGTTTTTT. Protein sequence: CASRGSGRSGELFF.

This chain links TRBV7-9 with TRBJ1-6; TRBD1 aligns across 9 bases. Per germline, CDR1 SEHNR and CDR2 FQNEAQ (reference sequence). Trimming cost V 1 base and J 10 bases; bases outside gene matches: 2. The CDR3 is 14 amino acids. CDR3 in DNA: TGTGCCAGCAGCTTAGACAGGGGGCACTCACCCCTCCACTTT. Amino acids: CASSLDRGHSPLHF.

This sequence joins TRBV6-5 and TRBJ1-1; 7 bases match TRBD1. V shed 2 bases and J 4 bases; nucleotides not matched to a gene: 7. Germline-derived CDR1 and CDR2 are MNHEY and SVGAGI. This CDR3 has 15 residues. The CDR3 here is CASSYGHRGVTEAFF. The CDR3 bases are TGTGCCAGCAGTTACGGGCACAGGGGAGTCACTGAAGCTTTCTTT.

The chain couples TRBV25-1 to TRBJ1-6, with D possibly TRBD1 on 6 matching bases. The germline gives CDR1 MGHDK, CDR2 SYGVNS. The CDR3 runs to 14 residues. V dropped 7 bases and J dropped 4 bases, with 11 bases sitting between them. CDR3 nucleotide sequence: TGTGCCAGCATGTCAGGGGATTATAATTCACCCCTCCACTTT. Protein: CASMSGDYNSPLHF.

The V and J genes are TRBV6-5 and TRBJ1-5, with TRBD1 matching 9 bases. J lost 1 base, V lost 6 bases, and 4 bases had no gene match. The V gene's germline CDR1 is MNHEY and CDR2 SVGAGI. This CDR3 region has 15 residues. CDR3 sequence reads: CASSLQGASNQPQHF. CDR3 nucleotides: TGTGCCAGCAGCTTACAGGGGGCGAGCAATCAGCCCCAGCATTTT.

The chain recombines TRBV24-1 with TRBJ2-1; TRBD1 agrees at 7 bases. Losses at the gene ends were 3 bases for V and 3 bases for J; bases not matched to a gene: 7. In germline, CDR1 is KGHDR, CDR2 SFDVKD. This CDR3 has 16 residues. The CDR3 reads CATSDGVRGSYNEQFF. For the CDR3, the DNA is TGTGCCACCAGTGATGGGGTCAGGGGGAGCTACAATGAGCAGTTCTTC.

This clone was seen a few times. The rearrangement uses TRBV6-2 or TRBV6-3 and TRBJ2-5; no firm D call. Deletions cut 2 bases from V and 2 bases from J, with 9 bases between. Germline lookup yields CDR1 MNHEY and CDR2 SVGEGT. This CDR3 region has 14 residues. CDR3: CASSYDGRQETQYF. CDR3 sequence (DNA): TGTGCCAGCAGTTACGATGGCAGGCAAGAGACCCAGTACTTC.

The CDR3 loop is CASSLQTGGDETQYF. For the CDR3, the DNA is TGTGCCAGCAGCTTACAGACAGGGGGAGATGAGACCCAGTACTTC. V usage is TRBV7-2 and J usage is TRBJ2-5; TRBD1 aligns across 9 bases. The V segment lost 2 bases and the J segment 5 bases; nucleotides outside the gene matches: 6. This CDR3 spans 15 amino acids. Per germline, CDR1 SGHTA and CDR2 FQGNSA.

This chain connects TRBV14 to TRBJ2-5; 8 nucleotides line up with TRBD1. V lost 6 bases and J lost 4; bases outside the gene matches: 4. From germline, CDR1 is SGHDN and CDR2 FVKESK. The CDR3 consists of 13 residues. This chain's CDR3 is CASRSGGRETQYF. CDR3 DNA: TGTGCCAGCAGGTCAGGGGGCCGAGAGACCCAGTACTTC. Filled out from reference TRBV14 and TRBJ2-5, the complete variable domain reads EAGVTQFPSHSVIEKGQTVTLRCDPISGHDNLYWYRRVMGKEIKFLLHFVKESKQDESGMPNNRFLAERTGGTYSTLKVQPAELEDSGVYFCASRSGGRETQYFGPGTRLLVL.

The chain links TRBV19 to TRBJ1-6; a weak D match, TRBD1 (5 bases). The germline V gene encodes CDR1 LNHDA and CDR2 SQIVND (reference sequence). There are 15 residues in the CDR3. The ends were cut back, 1 base at V and 7 bases at J, with 11 bases in the middle. CDR3: CASSIGEQVNSPLHF. Written as DNA, the CDR3 is TGTGCCAGTAGTATAGGTGAACAGGTGAATTCACCCCTCCACTTT.

V and J are TRBV6-5 and TRBJ1-2; 7 positions match TRBD1. This CDR3 comprises 12 residues. Germline V gene sequence: CDR1 MNHEY, CDR2 SVGAGI. With 7 bases clipped from V and 8 bases from J, the junction kept 7 bases outside the gene matches. CDR3 loop: CASTSGTVGYTF. In nucleotides, the CDR3 is TGTGCCAGCACCTCCGGGACAGTCGGCTACACCTTC.

The chain is built from TRBV10-2 and TRBJ1-1; 11 bases match TRBD1. The CDR3 length is 14 residues. Germline V gene lookup returns CDR1 WSHSY and CDR2 SAAADI. V gave up 7 bases and J gave up 7 bases; unmatched junction bases: 8. CDR3 sequence reads: CASTRTGGEYEAFF. The CDR3 DNA reads as TGCGCCAGCACGCGGACAGGGGGCGAGTATGAAGCTTTCTTT.

The chain is built from TRBV10-3 and TRBJ1-1; D is ambiguous. Deletions cut 0 bases from V and 1 base from J, with 6 bases between. The length of the CDR3 is 14 residues. Germline V gene data show CDR1 as ENHRY and CDR2 as SYGVKD. DNA of the CDR3: TGTGCCATCAGTGAGTCCCGACAGAACACTGAAGCTTTCTTT. It is translated as CAISESRQNTEAFF.

Only one count was recorded for this clone. V usage is TRBV7-9 and J usage is TRBJ2-1, with 7 bases aligning to TRBD1. Germline V gene sequence: CDR1 SEHNR, CDR2 FQNEAQ (reference sequence). V lost 5 bases and J lost 4; bases outside the gene matches: 8. The CDR3 has 15 amino acids. In nucleotides, the CDR3 is TGTGCCAGCAGCCCGGGACAGCAGCCTTACAATGAGCAGTTCTTC. This codes for CASSPGQQPYNEQFF.

The rearrangement uses TRBV7-2 and TRBJ2-3, with TRBD2 matching over 8 bases. Germline V gene lookup returns CDR1 SGHTA and CDR2 FQGNSA. V lost 5 bases, J lost 0 bases, and 4 bases stayed unmatched. The CDR3 has 15 amino acids. Written as DNA, the CDR3 is TGTGCCAGCAGCCCTGGACTAGCTAGCACAGATACGCAGTATTTT. Protein: CASSPGLASTDTQYF.

V gene TRBV6-5 combines with J gene TRBJ2-1; D perhaps matches TRBD1 (7 bases). V was trimmed by 10 bases and J by 6 bases, leaving 13 bases between them. The germline V gene encodes CDR1 MNHEY and CDR2 SVGAGI. This CDR3 is 12 amino acids long. In DNA form, the CDR3 reads TGTGCCACCCAGGGGGGTCCCAATGAGCAGTTCTTC. Translation gives CATQGGPNEQFF.

The CDR3 coding sequence is TGTGCCAGCAGCTTAAATCCGGGGAGCAATGAGCAGTTCTTC. It is translated as CASSLNPGSNEQFF. V gene TRBV7-2 combines with J gene TRBJ2-1, with D possibly being TRBD2 (5 bases). The CDR3 is 14 residues long. Germline V gives CDR1 SGHTA, CDR2 FQGNSA. V was shortened by 2 bases and J by 6 bases, with 11 bases between the two germline ends.

The chain links TRBV6-2 or TRBV6-3 to TRBJ1-1; D might be TRBD1 (6 bases). Germline V gene lookup returns CDR1 MNHEY and CDR2 SVGEGT. The CDR3 has 18 amino acids. V lost 0 bases and J lost 0, with 17 bases in between. CDR3 in amino acids: CASSYSLRTATMNTEAFF. The CDR3, as DNA: TGTGCCAGCAGTTACTCGCTTCGGACAGCCACAATGAACACTGAAGCTTTCTTT.

J is TRBJ1-2 and V is TRBV7-9, with 12 positions matching TRBD1. The CDR3 runs 16 residues. With 5 bases clipped from V and 4 bases from J, the junction kept 8 bases outside the gene matches. CDR1 is SEHNR and CDR2 is FQNEAQ in the germline V gene (reference sequence). The DNA of the CDR3 is TGTGCCAGCAGCAACTCCGGGACAGGGGGCATCTATGGCTACACCTTC. Its protein is CASSNSGTGGIYGYTF.